This T cell receptor beta chain was identified in a study of neoadjuvant anti-PD-1 for oral cavity cancer. Across the whole study: Around day 43, patients without progression received a fourth nivolumab dose before surgery.

This table comes from immunoSEQ multiplex PCR, and its TCRdb copy is limited to in-frame clones, with some not included. This sample yields 23,000 or so clones, of which 20% to 30% are seen a single time; about 15% belongs to the top ten. The CDR3 has 15 residues. The junction had 3 bases not matched to a gene; V was cut back by 2 bases and J by 5 bases. Germline CDR1 and CDR2: MNHEY and SVGAGI. Time point defined: after neoadjuvant nivolumab, at surgical resection. Patients were newly diagnosed with stage II-IVA oral cavity squamous cell carcinoma without prior systemic or radiation treatment. Cohort: HPV-negative, locally advanced oral cavity squamous cell carcinoma patients.

The sample was tumor tissue, taken after nivolumab (anti-PD-1) treatment. This sequence joins TRBV6-5 and TRBJ2-5, with 12 bases aligning to TRBD2. The clonotype was recovered from a person aged 40 to 85 with oral cavity squamous cell carcinoma. The CDR3 DNA follows: TGTGCCAGCAGTTACGCGACTAGCGGGGGTGAGACCCAGTACTTC. Translation gives CASSYATSGGETQYF.